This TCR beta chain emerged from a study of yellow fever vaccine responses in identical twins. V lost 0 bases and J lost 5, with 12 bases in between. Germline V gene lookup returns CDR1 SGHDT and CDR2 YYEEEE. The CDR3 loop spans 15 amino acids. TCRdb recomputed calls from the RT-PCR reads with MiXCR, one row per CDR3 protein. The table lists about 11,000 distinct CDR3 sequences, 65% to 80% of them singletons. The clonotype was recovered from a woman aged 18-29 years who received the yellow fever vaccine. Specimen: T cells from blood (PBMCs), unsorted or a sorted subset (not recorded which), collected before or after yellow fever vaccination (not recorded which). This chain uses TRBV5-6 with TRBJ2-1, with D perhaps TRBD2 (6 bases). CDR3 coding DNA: TGTGCCAGCAGCTTGGGCGGGACGGCCCACAATGAGCAGTTCTTC. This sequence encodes CASSLGGTAHNEQFF. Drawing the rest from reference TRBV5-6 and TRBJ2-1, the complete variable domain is DAGVTQSPTHLIKTRGQQVTLRCSPKSGHDTVSWYQQALGQGPQFIFQYYEEEERQRGNFPDRFSGHQFPNYSSELNVNALLLGDSALYLCASSLGGTAHNEQFFGPGTRLTVL.